At least ten counts were recorded for the clone carrying this T cell receptor beta chain. The target antigen is unknown. Researchers took RNA transcripts and amplified the TCR beta CDR3 regions from them. With the HTBI primer set, the TCR CDR3 went through a first round of RT-PCR. TCRdb re-called the multiplex PCR reads with MiXCR, one entry per CDR3 protein. The sample lists fewer than 550,000 distinct CDR3 sequences; approximately 15% were seen once. This entry belongs to a study of T cells in Graves' hyperthyroidism and ophthalmopathy. Study background: Peripheral blood specimens were obtained at initial diagnosis, prior to any treatment.

Broader study findings: By a 13 V-J model, ophthalmopathy was set apart from stable hyperthyroidism.

Absent ophthalmopathy progression within 18 months defined stable Graves' hyperthyroidism. Those patients with uncontrolled infection, other autoimmune disease, pregnancy or lactation were excluded. The TCR originated in a woman aged 18-35 years with Graves' hyperthyroidism. The specimen was blood.

CDR3 amino acids: CASSQAWGYDRVGYTF. DNA for the CDR3: TGCGCCAGCAGCCAAGCTTGGGGGTATGACAGGGTCGGCTACACCTTC. V is TRBV4-3 and J is TRBJ1-2; 7 positions match TRBD1. The trim removed 1 base at V and 8 bases at J, leaving 13 bases unmatched. This CDR3 is 16 amino acids long. CDR1 and CDR2 from the germline V gene are LGHNA and YSLEER.